This T cell receptor (beta chain) was captured in a study of blood T cell repertoires in COVID-19. With 4 bases clipped from V and 7 bases from J, the junction kept 3 bases outside the gene matches. CDR3 size: 14 residues. The V gene's germline CDR1 is SGHDT and CDR2 YYEEEE. Generated by immunoSEQ multiplex PCR, the TCRdb table keeps only in-frame clones and is missing some. The sample lists about 76,000 clones, more than 90% occurring once. The rearrangement links TRBV5-6 to TRBJ1-4; 11 bases fit TRBD1. The origin of this receptor is a man aged 50 or older with acute or convalescent COVID-19. The sequencing input was peripheral blood. The CDR3 loop reads CASSTGQGAEKLFF. CDR3 DNA: TGTGCCAGCAGCACTGGACAGGGGGCTGAAAAACTGTTTTTT.